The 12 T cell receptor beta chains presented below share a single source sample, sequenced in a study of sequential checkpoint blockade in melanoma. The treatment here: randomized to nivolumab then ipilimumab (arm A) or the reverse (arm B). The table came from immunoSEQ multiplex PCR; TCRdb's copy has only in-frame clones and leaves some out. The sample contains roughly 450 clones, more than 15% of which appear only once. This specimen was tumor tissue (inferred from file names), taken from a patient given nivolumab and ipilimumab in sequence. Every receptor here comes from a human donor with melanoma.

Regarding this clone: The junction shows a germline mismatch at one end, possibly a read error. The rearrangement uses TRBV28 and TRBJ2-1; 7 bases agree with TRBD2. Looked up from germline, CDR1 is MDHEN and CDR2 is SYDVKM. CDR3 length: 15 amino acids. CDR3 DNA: TGTGCCAGCCTCCCTTTTAGGCGGGAGAGGGATGAGCAATTCTTC. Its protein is CASLPFRRERDEQFF.

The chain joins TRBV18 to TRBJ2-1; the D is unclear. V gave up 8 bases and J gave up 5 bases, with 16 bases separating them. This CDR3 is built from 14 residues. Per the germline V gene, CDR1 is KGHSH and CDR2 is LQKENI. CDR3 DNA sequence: TGTGCCAGCCTAGAAGGTCTGGGGAACAATGAGCAGTTCTTC. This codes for CASLEGLGNNEQFF.

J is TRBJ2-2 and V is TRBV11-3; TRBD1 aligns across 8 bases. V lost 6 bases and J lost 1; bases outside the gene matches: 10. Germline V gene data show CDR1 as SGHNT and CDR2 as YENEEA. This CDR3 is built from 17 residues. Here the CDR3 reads CASRANRGILNTGELFF. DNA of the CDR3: TGTGCCAGCAGAGCCAACAGGGGGATCCTGAACACCGGGGAGCTGTTTTTT.

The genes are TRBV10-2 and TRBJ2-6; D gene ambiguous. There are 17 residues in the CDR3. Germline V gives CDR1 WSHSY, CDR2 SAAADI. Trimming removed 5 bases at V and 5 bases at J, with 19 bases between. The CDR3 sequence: CASSTSSTQSRANVLTF. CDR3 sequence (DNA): TGCGCCAGCAGTACTTCAAGCACTCAAAGTCGGGCCAACGTCCTGACTTTC.

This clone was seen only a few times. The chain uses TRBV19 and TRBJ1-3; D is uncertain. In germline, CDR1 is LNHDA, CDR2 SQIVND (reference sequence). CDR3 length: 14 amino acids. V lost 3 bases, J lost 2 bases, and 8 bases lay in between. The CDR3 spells CASSMRSPGNTIYF. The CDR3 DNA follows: TGTGCCAGTAGTATGCGTAGCCCTGGAAACACCATATATTTT.

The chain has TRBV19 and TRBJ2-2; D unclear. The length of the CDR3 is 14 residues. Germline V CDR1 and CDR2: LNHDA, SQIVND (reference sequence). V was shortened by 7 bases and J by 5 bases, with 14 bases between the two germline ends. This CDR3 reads CASKPSSGTGELFF. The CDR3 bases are TGTGCCAGTAAGCCCTCCTCTGGGACCGGGGAGCTGTTTTTT. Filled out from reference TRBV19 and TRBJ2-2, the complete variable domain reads DGGITQSPKYLFRKEGQNVTLSCEQNLNHDAMYWYRQDPGQGLRLIYYSQIVNDFQKGDIAEGYSVSREKKESFPLTVTSAQKNPTAFYLCASKPSSGTGELFFGEGSRLTVL.

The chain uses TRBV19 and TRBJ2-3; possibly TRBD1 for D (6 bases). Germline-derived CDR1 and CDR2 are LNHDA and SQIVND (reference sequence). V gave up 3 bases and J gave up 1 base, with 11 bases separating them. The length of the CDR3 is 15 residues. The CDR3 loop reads CASSIGGAGTDTQYF. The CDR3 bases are TGTGCCAGTAGTATTGGGGGCGCAGGCACAGATACGCAGTATTTT.

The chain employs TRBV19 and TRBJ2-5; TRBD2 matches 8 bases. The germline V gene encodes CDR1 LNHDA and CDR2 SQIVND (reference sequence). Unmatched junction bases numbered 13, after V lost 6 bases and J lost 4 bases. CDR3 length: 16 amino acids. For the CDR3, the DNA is TGTGCCAGTAGATCCTCCGGAAGCGGGAGCGTAGAGACCCAGTACTTC. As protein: CASRSSGSGSVETQYF. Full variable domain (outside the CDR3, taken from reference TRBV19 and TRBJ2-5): DGGITQSPKYLFRKEGQNVTLSCEQNLNHDAMYWYRQDPGQGLRLIYYSQIVNDFQKGDIAEGYSVSREKKESFPLTVTSAQKNPTAFYLCASRSSGSGSVETQYFGPGTRLLVL.

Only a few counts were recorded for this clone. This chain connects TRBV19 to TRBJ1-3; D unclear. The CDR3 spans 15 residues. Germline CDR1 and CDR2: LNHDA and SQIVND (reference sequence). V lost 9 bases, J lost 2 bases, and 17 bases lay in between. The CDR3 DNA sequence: TGTGCCAGGTCCTTCTCGAAGGTGCCTGGAAACACCATATATTTT. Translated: CARSFSKVPGNTIYF. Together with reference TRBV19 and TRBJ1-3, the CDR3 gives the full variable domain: DGGITQSPKYLFRKEGQNVTLSCEQNLNHDAMYWYRQDPGQGLRLIYYSQIVNDFQKGDIAEGYSVSREKKESFPLTVTSAQKNPTAFYLCARSFSKVPGNTIYFGEGSWLTVV.

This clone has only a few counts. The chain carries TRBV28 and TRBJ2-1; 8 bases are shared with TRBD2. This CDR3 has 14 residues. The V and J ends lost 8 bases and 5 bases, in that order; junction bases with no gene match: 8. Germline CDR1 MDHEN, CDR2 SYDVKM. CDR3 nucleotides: TGTGCCAGCGTGGCCCTAGCGGGTGACAATGAGCAGTTCTTC. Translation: CASVALAGDNEQFF.

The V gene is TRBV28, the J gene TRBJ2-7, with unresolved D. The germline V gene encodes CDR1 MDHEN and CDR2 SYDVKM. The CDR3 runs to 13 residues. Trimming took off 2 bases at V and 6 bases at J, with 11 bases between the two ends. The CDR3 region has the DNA TGTGCCAGCAGTTTAGTCGCACCGGCCGAGCAGTACTTC. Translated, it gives CASSLVAPAEQYF.

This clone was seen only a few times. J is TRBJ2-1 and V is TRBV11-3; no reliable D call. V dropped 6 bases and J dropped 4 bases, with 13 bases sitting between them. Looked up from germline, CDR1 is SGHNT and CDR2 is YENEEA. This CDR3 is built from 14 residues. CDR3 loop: CASSPTISYNEQFF. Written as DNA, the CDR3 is TGTGCCAGCAGTCCGACGATCAGTTACAATGAGCAGTTCTTC. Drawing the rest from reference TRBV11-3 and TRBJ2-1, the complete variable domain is EAGVVQSPRYKIIEKKQPVAFWCNPISGHNTLYWYLQNLGQGPELLIRYENEEAVDDSQLPKDRFSAERLKGVDSTLKIQPAELGDSAVYLCASSPTISYNEQFFGPGTRLTVL.